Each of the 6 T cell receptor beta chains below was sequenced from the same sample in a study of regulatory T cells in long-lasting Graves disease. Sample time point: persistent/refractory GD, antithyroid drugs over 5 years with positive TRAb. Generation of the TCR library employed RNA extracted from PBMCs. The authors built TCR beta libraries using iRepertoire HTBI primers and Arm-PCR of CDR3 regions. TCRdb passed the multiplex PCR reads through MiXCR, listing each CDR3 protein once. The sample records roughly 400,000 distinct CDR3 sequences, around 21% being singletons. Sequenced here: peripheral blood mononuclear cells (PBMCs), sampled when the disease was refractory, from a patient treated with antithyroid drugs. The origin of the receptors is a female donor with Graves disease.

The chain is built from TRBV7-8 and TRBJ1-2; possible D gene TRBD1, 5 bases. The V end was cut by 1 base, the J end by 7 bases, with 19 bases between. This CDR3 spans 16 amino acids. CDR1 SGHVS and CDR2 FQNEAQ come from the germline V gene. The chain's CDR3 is CASSLEQGGAGGGYTF. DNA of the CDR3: TGTGCCAGCAGCTTAGAGCAAGGTGGGGCTGGTGGTGGCTACACCTTC. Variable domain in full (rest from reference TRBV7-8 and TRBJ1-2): GAGVSQSPRYKVAKRGQDVALRCDPISGHVSLFWYQQALGQGPEFLTYFQNEAQLDKSGLPSDRFFAERPEGSVSTLKIQRTQQEDSAVYLCASSLEQGGAGGGYTFGSGTRLTVV.

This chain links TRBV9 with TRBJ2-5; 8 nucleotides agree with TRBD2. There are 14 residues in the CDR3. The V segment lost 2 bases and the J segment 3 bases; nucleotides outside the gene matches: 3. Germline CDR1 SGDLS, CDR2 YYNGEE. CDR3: CASSVTSGEETQYF. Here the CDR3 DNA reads TGTGCCAGCAGCGTCACTAGCGGAGAAGAGACCCAGTACTTC.

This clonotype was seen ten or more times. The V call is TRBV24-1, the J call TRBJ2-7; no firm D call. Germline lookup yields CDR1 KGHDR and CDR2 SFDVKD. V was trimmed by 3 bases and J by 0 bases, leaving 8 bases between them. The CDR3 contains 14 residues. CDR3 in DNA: TGTGCCACCAGTGATGCTCGGAACTCCTACGAGCAGTACTTC. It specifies CATSDARNSYEQYF.

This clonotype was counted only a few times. This chain's CDR3 is CASSFLPRIVPGQGTSEGPYEQYF. CDR3 nucleotide sequence: TGTGCCAGCAGCTTTTTACCCAGAATCGTTCCGGGACAGGGGACTAGCGAAGGACCCTACGAGCAGTACTTC. The gene calls are TRBV7-3 and TRBJ2-7; D may match TRBD1 or TRBD2 (10 bases each). Germline lookup yields CDR1 SGHTA and CDR2 FQGTGA. This CDR3 has 24 residues. V gave up 3 bases and J gave up 2 bases, with 41 bases separating them. Supplemented by reference TRBV7-3 and TRBJ2-7, the full variable domain reads GAGVSQTPSNKVTEKGKYVELRCDPISGHTALYWYRQSLGQGPEFLIYFQGTGAADDSGLPNDRFFAVRPEGSVSTLKIQRTERGDSAVYLCASSFLPRIVPGQGTSEGPYEQYFGPGTRLTVT.

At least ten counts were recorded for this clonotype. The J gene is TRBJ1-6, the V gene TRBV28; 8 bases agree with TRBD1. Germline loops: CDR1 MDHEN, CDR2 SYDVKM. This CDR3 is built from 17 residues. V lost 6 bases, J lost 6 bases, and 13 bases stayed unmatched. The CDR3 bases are TGTGCCAGCAGCTCACAACGGGCAGGGGGCCCTAATTCACCCCTCCACTTT. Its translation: CASSSQRAGGPNSPLHF.

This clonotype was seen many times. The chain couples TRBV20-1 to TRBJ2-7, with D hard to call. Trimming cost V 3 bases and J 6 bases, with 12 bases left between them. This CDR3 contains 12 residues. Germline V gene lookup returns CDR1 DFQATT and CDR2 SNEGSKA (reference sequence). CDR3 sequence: CSARPAAVEQYF. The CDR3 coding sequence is TGCAGTGCTAGGCCTGCTGCTGTCGAGCAGTACTTC.